This T cell receptor beta chain was retrieved from a study of T cells in Graves' hyperthyroidism and ophthalmopathy. The CDR3 has 15 residues. V was trimmed by 3 bases and J by 6 bases, leaving 18 bases between them. Germline CDR1 and CDR2: SGHRS and YFSETQ. Hyperthyroidism had been newly diagnosed in patients aged 18 to 65, and its duration was under 2 months. Amplified regions were TCR beta CDR3 sequences from RNA transcripts. HTBI primers were the set used in a first-round RT-PCR of the TCR CDR3. MiXCR was run by TCRdb on the multiplex PCR reads, yielding one entry per CDR3 protein. The table has under 750,000 distinct CDR3 sequences, around 20% seen once; the top ten hold 16%. This clonotype has only one observation. Its antigen is not identified. Study-wide results and limits: Ophthalmopathy stood apart from stable hyperthyroidism in a 13 V-J model.

The sequenced sample consisted of blood. The origin of this receptor is a woman in her 50s with Graves' hyperthyroidism that later progressed to Graves' ophthalmopathy. The V call is TRBV5-1, the J call TRBJ1-2, with D possibly being TRBD1 (6 bases). CDR3 amino acids: CASSSAGTSPDGYTF. The CDR3 DNA follows: TGCGCCAGCAGCTCTGCCGGGACATCCCCGGATGGCTACACCTTC.